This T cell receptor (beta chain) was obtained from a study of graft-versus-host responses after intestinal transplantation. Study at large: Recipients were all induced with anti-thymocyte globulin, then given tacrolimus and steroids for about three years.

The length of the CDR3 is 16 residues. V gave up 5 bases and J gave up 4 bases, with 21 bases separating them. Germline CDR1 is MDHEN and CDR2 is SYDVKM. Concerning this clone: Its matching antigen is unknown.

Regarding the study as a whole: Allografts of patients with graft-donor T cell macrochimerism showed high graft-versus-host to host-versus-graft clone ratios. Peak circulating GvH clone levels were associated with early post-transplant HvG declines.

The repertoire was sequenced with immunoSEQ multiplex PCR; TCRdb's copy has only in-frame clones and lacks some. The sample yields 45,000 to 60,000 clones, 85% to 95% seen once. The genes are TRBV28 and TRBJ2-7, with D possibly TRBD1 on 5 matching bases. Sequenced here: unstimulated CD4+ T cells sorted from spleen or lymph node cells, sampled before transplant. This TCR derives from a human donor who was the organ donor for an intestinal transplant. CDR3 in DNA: TGTGCCAGCAGTCCCACGGGCAGGGTAGGAGTTTACGAGCAGTACTTC. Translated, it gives CASSPTGRVGVYEQYF. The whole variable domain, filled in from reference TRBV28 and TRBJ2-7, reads DVKVTQSSRYLVKRTGEKVFLECVQDMDHENMFWYRQDPGLGLRLIYFSYDVKMKEKGDIPEGYSVSREKKERFSLILESASTNQTSMYLCASSPTGRVGVYEQYFGPGTRLTVT.